Sequencing of this TCR beta chain was carried out in a study of blood T cell repertoires in COVID-19. Turning to the study itself: Acute and convalescent COVID-19 specimens originated in the United States, Italy and Spain.

The participants were between 18 and 89 years old and came from some 23 US areas. Using immunoSEQ multiplex PCR, the repertoire was profiled, and TCRdb retains in-frame clones only, with some absent. This sample has 200,000 to 300,000 clones, with 88% found just once. CDR3 size: 16 residues. Germline V CDR1 and CDR2: MNHEY, SMNVEV (reference sequence). Trimming removed 6 bases at V and 4 bases at J, with 22 bases between. Sequencing was performed on PBMCs or T cells enriched from blood (not recorded which). The chain couples TRBV27 to TRBJ2-7, with D maybe TRBD2 (8 bases). The receptor was isolated from a woman aged 40 to 50 with acute COVID-19. The CDR3 here is CASRASGFLRGYEQYF. The CDR3 DNA is TGTGCCAGCAGGGCTAGCGGGTTCCTCAGGGGGTACGAGCAGTACTTC.